Detailed here is one TCR beta chain. No antigen is known for it. The source of the sample is a study of cytomegalovirus exposure and HLA in healthy donors. Study-wide findings and caveats: According to reports, the classifier identified cytomegalovirus status with high specificity and sensitivity. The investigators catalogued about 170 TCR beta chains as cytomegalovirus-associated.

The PCR ran on 60 Vbeta and 13 Jbeta primers. In the original workflow: A later analysis tallied some 80 million unique TCR beta chains, about 12 million of them shared. Using immunoSEQ multiplex PCR, the repertoire was profiled, and TCRdb retains in-frame clones only, with some absent. V and J calls and clone size come straight from that table; D and trimming were deduced from the DNA. The sample holds 100,000 to 150,000 clones, around 82% seen once. The sample taken for sequencing was PBMCs. The receptor comes from a middle-aged woman in good health and CMV-seropositive.

This CDR3 is CASSPVSPVAPYEQYF. The CDR3 nucleotides read TGTGCCAGCTCACCAGTCTCCCCGGTTGCGCCCTACGAGCAGTACTTC. The chain employs TRBV18 and TRBJ2-7; D is unresolved. Germline CDR1 and CDR2: KGHSH and LQKENI. V was shortened by 2 bases and J by 2 bases, with 16 bases between the two germline ends. CDR3 length: 16 residues.